The present entry profiles one T cell receptor (beta chain) with its context. Germline CDR1 reads KGHDR; CDR2 reads SFDVKD. CDR3 length: 16 residues. V dropped 4 bases and J dropped 6; count of bases not matched to a gene: 5. This sample is drawn from a study of blood T cell repertoires in COVID-19. In the original processing: From reference gene primer amplification, estimates of nucleated cell counts were derived. Sequenced by immunoSEQ multiplex PCR; TCRdb stores in-frame clones only, minus some. The V and J calls and clone size were taken over from that table, and D and trimming were inferred from the DNA. The table lists tens of thousands of clones, about four fifths of them singletons. Seattle patients were enrolled while actively infected and followed longitudinally.

This sequence joins TRBV24-1 and TRBJ2-2; 12 nucleotides line up with TRBD2. The source material was peripheral blood. This TCR was recovered from a man younger than 45 with COVID-19, enrolled during active disease. As DNA, the CDR3 is TGTGCCACCAGTGACCGGACTAGCGGGGTGGCCGGGGAGCTGTTTTTT. It yields the protein CATSDRTSGVAGELFF.